The clone carrying this TCR beta chain was found many times. What it binds is unknown. RNA transcripts were the template for amplifying TCR beta CDR3 regions. The HTBI primer set was used in a first-round RT-PCR of the TCR CDR3. Via MiXCR, TCRdb re-called the multiplex PCR reads, giving one row per CDR3 protein. The data contain 250,000 to 350,000 distinct CDR3 sequences, over 15% of them singletons. This entry comes from a study of T cells in Graves' hyperthyroidism and ophthalmopathy. Study summary: Before any treatment, at initial diagnosis, peripheral blood was collected.

Ophthalmopathy cases met thresholds of Clinical Activity Score at least 3, NOSPECS grade at least 4 and duration under 3 months. This sample holds PBMCs from less than 13 ml fresh peripheral blood. The V and J ends lost 2 bases and 0 bases respectively, with 10 bases between them. Looked up from germline, CDR1 is MNHNY and CDR2 is SVGAGI (reference sequence). This CDR3 contains 15 residues. General study findings and limits: In simple terms, a model built on 13 V-J features told ophthalmopathy apart from stable hyperthyroidism.

The V gene is TRBV6-6, the J gene TRBJ1-1; no clear D. The TCR was taken from a woman aged 60-75 years with Graves' ophthalmopathy. Sequencing used blood. CDR3 coding DNA: TGTGCCAGCAGTTACAGCCCCTCCCTGAACACTGAAGCTTTCTTT. This codes for CASSYSPSLNTEAFF.